The 4 T cell receptor beta chains below were found in one sample sequenced in a study of blood T cell repertoires in COVID-19. Repertoires were generated with immunoSEQ multiplex PCR, while TCRdb's copy carries only in-frame clones and drops some. The sample holds 200,000 to 300,000 clones, 80% to 90% seen once. The sequencing input was PBMCs or T cells enriched from blood (not recorded which). All receptors come from a woman aged 25 to 39 with acute COVID-19.

This rearrangement joins TRBV4-1 to TRBJ2-3, with D possibly being TRBD2 (7 bases). The germline V gene has CDR1 MGHRA and CDR2 YSYEKL. The length of the CDR3 is 18 residues. V was shortened by 0 bases and J by 5 bases, with 21 bases between the two germline ends. The CDR3 loop is CASSQDSRGGLPKDTQYF. CDR3 nucleotide sequence: TGCGCCAGCAGCCAAGATAGTAGGGGGGGGCTGCCTAAAGATACGCAGTATTTT.

This chain connects TRBV5-1 to TRBJ1-6; possibly TRBD1 for D (5 bases). The V gene lost 4 bases and the J gene lost 3 bases, with 11 bases spanning the gap. The germline gives CDR1 SGHRS, CDR2 YFSETQ. The CDR3 is 15 residues long. The CDR3 sequence is CASSRGGGYNSPLHF. The CDR3 DNA reads as TGCGCCAGCAGCAGGGGCGGGGGCTATAATTCACCCCTCCACTTT.

The genes are TRBV30 and TRBJ2-7, with D perhaps matching TRBD2 (6 bases). CDR3 length: 14 amino acids. V lost 3 bases and J lost 4, with 16 bases in between. Germline V gives CDR1 GTSNPN, CDR2 SVGIG (reference sequence). Written as DNA, the CDR3 is TGTGCCTGGAGCGGGTTGGCGGGACGATACGAGCAGTACTTC. Translation gives CAWSGLAGRYEQYF.

V is TRBV6-5 and J is TRBJ1-5, with unresolved D. The CDR3 runs 13 residues. V was pared by 1 base and J by 4 bases, with 5 bases between. CDR1 and CDR2 (germline): MNHEY, SVGAGI. This CDR3 reads CASSYLENQPQHF. The CDR3 coding sequence is TGTGCCAGCAGTTACTTAGAGAATCAGCCCCAGCATTTT.